The present T cell receptor beta chain was sequenced within a study of blood T cell repertoires in COVID-19. Sequencing used immunoSEQ multiplex PCR; TCRdb keeps in-frame clones, though not all of them. This table holds 320,000 or so clones, around 85% found once. J gave up 5 bases and V 5 bases, and 2 bases lay outside the gene matches. Germline CDR1 SGHNT, CDR2 YYREEE (reference sequence). The CDR3 length is 13 residues. The specimen was PBMCs or T cells enriched from blood (not recorded which). This chain uses TRBV5-4 with TRBJ2-3; 10 bases are a match to TRBD2. The receptor's source is a woman aged 25 to 45 who had been exposed to COVID-19. CDR3 residues: CASRRTSGDTQYF. The DNA of the CDR3 is TGTGCCAGCAGGCGGACTAGCGGAGATACGCAGTATTTT. The entire variable domain, with the rest obtained from reference TRBV5-4 and TRBJ2-3, is as follows: ETGVTQSPTHLIKTRGQQVTLRCSSQSGHNTVSWYQQALGQGPQFIFQYYREEENGRGNFPPRFSGLQFPNYSSELNVNALELDDSALYLCASRRTSGDTQYFGPGTRLTVL.